This is a list of T cell receptor beta chains from one sample in a study of blood T cell repertoires in COVID-19. Here immunoSEQ multiplex PCR was the method, and the copy in TCRdb shows in-frame clones only, minus some. This sample has some 290,000 clones; around 85% occur once, and the top ten carry approximately 12%. Input material: peripheral blood. Receptor source: a woman in her twenties or thirties with COVID-19, enrolled during active disease. Each CDR3 is given with its conserved first and last residue. The D gene is left open where the match is weak. Where a row states a size, it is once, few, many or the class of an expanded clone; other rows omit it.

NA,TRBD2,TRBJ2-2,14,TRBV11-2,TGTGCCAGCAGCTCCCTGCGGGGGACCGGGGAGCTGTTTTTT,CASSSLRGTGELFF
NA,TRBD1,TRBJ2-1,15,TRBV5-1,TGCGCCAGCAGCTTAGGACAGGGGGCGAGGAATGAGCAGTTCTTC,CASSLGQGARNEQFF
NA,TRBD1,TRBJ2-7,13,TRBV19,TGTGCCAGTGGCCCAGGGACAGCCTGGGAGCAGTACTTC,CASGPGTAWEQYF
few,TRBD2,TRBJ2-1,15,TRBV6-2/TRBV6-3,TGTGCCAGCAGTTATAGATCTAGCGGGGAGAATGAGCAGTTCTTC,CASSYRSSGENEQFF
NA,NA,TRBJ2-5,14,TRBV18,TGTGCCAGCTATCGCCCAGGGGTCCAAGAGACCCAGTACTTC,CASYRPGVQETQYF
few,TRBD1,TRBJ1-1,13,TRBV6-5,TGTGCCAGCAGCGTTGATGGACAGGGAAGAGCTTTCTTT,CASSVDGQGRAFF
NA,TRBD1,TRBJ1-6,14,TRBV9,TGTGCCAGCAGCGTAGATGGGGACAGGGAACCCCTCCACTTT,CASSVDGDREPLHF
once,NA,TRBJ2-7,14,TRBV7-2,TGTGCCAGCAGCCCGGGGTGGCTTCCCTACGAGCAGTACTTC,CASSPGWLPYEQYF
NA,TRBD1,TRBJ1-5,15,TRBV19,TGTGCCAGTACCCCAAGGACAGGGAGAAGTCAGCCCCAGCATTTT,CASTPRTGRSQPQHF
NA,NA,TRBJ1-2,16,TRBV7-2,TGTGCCAGCAGCTGGGTTGACAGGCGGCTTAACTATGGCTACACCTTC,CASSWVDRRLNYGYTF
NA,NA,TRBJ2-1,14,TRBV2,TGTGCCAGCAGTGAAAGACTCCCCGGGGGTGAGCAGTTCTTC,CASSERLPGGEQFF
once,TRBD1,TRBJ2-3,15,TRBV19,TGTGCCAGCCGACCCCCCAGGGGGTGGGCAGATACGCAGTATTTT,CASRPPRGWADTQYF
NA,NA,TRBJ1-6,16,TRBV4-1,TGCGCCAGCAGCCCTCGAACAGGTTCCTATAATTCACCCCTCCACTTT,CASSPRTGSYNSPLHF
once,NA,TRBJ2-2,16,TRBV19,TGTGCCAGTAGCCCTACCGGAGGCACGAACACCGGGGAGCTGTTTTTT,CASSPTGGTNTGELFF
few,NA,TRBJ1-3,17,TRBV7-8,TGTGCCAGCAGCTCGTACGGGAAAGGAAGTTTTGGAAACACCATATATTTT,CASSSYGKGSFGNTIYF
NA,TRBD2,TRBJ2-5,13,TRBV12-5,TGTGCTAGCCAGCGGGGGTTTTCTGAGACCCAGTACTTC,CASQRGFSETQYF
NA,NA,TRBJ1-6,17,TRBV23-1,TGCGCCAGCAGTCAATGGATCGTTTGGAGAAATAATTCACCCCTCCACTTT,CASSQWIVWRNNSPLHF
once,NA,TRBJ2-3,17,TRBV10-1,TGCGCCAGCAGTGAGCATCGGGGGGCCTCAGGCACAGATACGCAGTATTTT,CASSEHRGASGTDTQYF
NA,NA,TRBJ1-6,13,TRBV14,TGTGCCAGCAGCCAGACAATTCGGGGGCCCCTCCACTTT,CASSQTIRGPLHF
NA,TRBD2,TRBJ2-1,16,TRBV4-1,TGCGCCAGCAGCCAAGATGGGACGGGGGGGCGAAATGAGCAGTTCTTC,CASSQDGTGGRNEQFF
NA,TRBD1,TRBJ2-3,15,TRBV28,TGTGCCAGCAGTCGTCTGGGACAGGGGATAGATACGCAGTATTTT,CASSRLGQGIDTQYF
NA,TRBD2,TRBJ2-2,16,TRBV4-1,TGCGCCAGCAGCCAAGGCGGGCTAGCGGGGGCCGGGGAGCTGTTTTTT,CASSQGGLAGAGELFF
few,NA,TRBJ2-7,16,TRBV27,TGTGCCAGCAGTCCTACGTCCGGACTTCCTGCCTACGAGCAGTACTTC,CASSPTSGLPAYEQYF
NA,TRBD1,TRBJ1-3,18,TRBV4-1,TGCGCCAGCAGCCAAGGACGAGGGACAGCTCGCTCTGGAAACACCATATATTTT,CASSQGRGTARSGNTIYF
few,NA,TRBJ2-5,15,TRBV27,TGTGCCAGCAGTTGGGTGGGGGGGCCACCAGAGACCCAGTACTTC,CASSWVGGPPETQYF
NA,NA,TRBJ2-5,14,TRBV10-3,TGTGCCATCAGTGAGTCCGAGGACATTGAGACCCAGTACTTC,CAISESEDIETQYF
NA,TRBD1,TRBJ2-1,15,TRBV6-5,TGTGCCAGCAGCTCCGGGACAGGGGAGGGCAATGAGCAGTTCTTC,CASSSGTGEGNEQFF
once,TRBD1,TRBJ1-4,15,TRBV5-1,TGCGCCAGCAGCTTCCAGGGGGCTTTTAATGAAAAACTGTTTTTT,CASSFQGAFNEKLFF